A single sample is the source of the 14 T cell receptor beta chains below, sequenced in a study of metastatic and nonmetastatic thyroid tumors. MiXCR re-clonotyped the PCR reads for TCRdb. The sample yields some 34,000 clones, roughly 20% seen once. Before thyroid surgery, none of the patients had received any treatment. The sample consisted of blood. These receptors were obtained from a female donor with papillary thyroid cancer or a benign thyroid nodule (not recorded which). Some clones in this sample may be carry-over from other donors' samples.

Many counts were recorded for this clone. Other DNA sequences in this specimen translate into the identical CDR3. The chain recombines TRBV27 with TRBJ2-3; TRBD2 matches at 9 bases. The CDR3 is made up of 15 amino acids. Per germline, CDR1 MNHEY and CDR2 SMNVEV (reference sequence). J lost 0 bases, V lost 7 bases, and 5 bases had no gene match. The CDR3 loop is CASTLTSGSTDTQYF. CDR3 coding DNA: TGTGCCAGCACCCTAACTAGCGGGAGCACAGATACGCAGTATTTT.

The table lists this clone with many counts. CDR3 protein: CSAPAVDGSYEQYF. CDR3 nucleotides: TGCAGTGCTCCCGCTGTAGACGGCTCCTACGAGCAGTACTTC. The chain carries TRBV20-1 and TRBJ2-7; D remains ambiguous. Trimming stripped 5 bases from V and 0 bases from J, with 14 bases between. CDR1 is DFQATT and CDR2 is SNEGSKA in the germline V gene (reference sequence). The CDR3 covers 14 residues.

This clone appeared many times. The chain carries TRBV20-1 and TRBJ1-2; no firm D call. The V end lost 2 bases, the J end lost 3 bases, and 4 bases lay between the germline ends. There are 11 residues in the CDR3. Germline CDR1 DFQATT, CDR2 SNEGSKA (reference sequence). The DNA for the CDR3 is TGCAGTGCTAGACTTTACTATGGCTACACCTTC. Translation: CSARLYYGYTF.

This clone was seen many times. V usage is TRBV11-3 and J usage is TRBJ2-5, with D tentatively TRBD1 (5 bases). CDR3 length: 13 residues. Trimming cost V 5 bases and J 2 bases, with 9 bases left between them. CDR1 is SGHNT and CDR2 is YENEEA in the germline V gene. Here the CDR3 DNA reads TGTGCCAGCAGCCCAGGGAATCAAGAGACCCAGTACTTC. Amino acids: CASSPGNQETQYF.

V is TRBV11-2 and J is TRBJ1-2, with D possibly TRBD1 on 6 matching bases. The CDR3 has 16 amino acids. Deletions cut 2 bases from V and 0 bases from J, with 13 bases between. Germline loops: CDR1 SGHAT, CDR2 FQNNGV. The CDR3 sequence: CASSLSKGVANYGYTF. CDR3 nucleotide sequence: TGTGCCAGCAGCTTATCTAAGGGGGTAGCTAACTATGGCTACACCTTC. The full variable domain, rest sourced from reference TRBV11-2 and TRBJ1-2, is EAGVAQSPRYKIIEKRQSVAFWCNPISGHATLYWYQQILGQGPKLLIQFQNNGVVDDSQLPKDRFSAERLKGVDSTLKIQPAKLEDSAVYLCASSLSKGVANYGYTFGSGTRLTVV.

This chain joins TRBV15 and TRBJ2-1; the D call may be TRBD1 or TRBD2 (5 bases each). Germline-derived CDR1 and CDR2 are LNHNV and YYDKDF (reference sequence). The CDR3 is 12 amino acids. Trimming left V 3 bases short and J 15 bases short, with 15 bases between. CDR3 residues: CATSRVRGDRFF. The CDR3 DNA is TGTGCCACCAGCAGGGTGAGGGGTGATCGGTTCTTC.

This clone was observed a handful of times. The chain joins TRBV28 to TRBJ1-2; D is unresolved. The CDR3 sequence is 14 residues long. V was trimmed by 4 bases and J by 4 bases, leaving 13 bases between them. Looked up from germline, CDR1 is MDHEN and CDR2 is SYDVKM. The CDR3 nucleotides are TGTGCCAGCAGTTCTCCCGCAGCAGGCTATGGCTACACCTTC. It specifies CASSSPAAGYGYTF.

This clone has a count of ten or more. The chain uses TRBV19 and TRBJ2-5; 10 bases are shared with TRBD1. V dropped 6 bases and J dropped 5; count of bases not matched to a gene: 9. CDR3 length: 15 amino acids. The germline CDR1 and CDR2 sequences are LNHDA and SQIVND (reference sequence). The CDR3 is CASSRQGAQWETQYF. DNA for the CDR3: TGTGCCAGTAGCCGACAGGGGGCCCAGTGGGAGACCCAGTACTTC.

This clone was counted ten times or more. The chain combines TRBV6-6 with TRBJ2-7; possible D gene TRBD1, 6 bases. V lost 1 base and J 4 bases, leaving 20 bases between the germline ends. This CDR3 region has 17 residues. Per the germline V gene, CDR1 is MNHNY and CDR2 is SVGAGI (reference sequence). CDR3 loop: CASSYLNRVGNRYEQYF. CDR3 coding DNA: TGTGCCAGCAGTTACTTAAACAGGGTTGGGAATAGGTACGAGCAGTACTTC.

This clone was observed at least ten times. The V call is TRBV5-6, the J call TRBJ1-1; unclear D gene. Germline CDR1 SGHDT, CDR2 YYEEEE. This CDR3 has 14 residues. V lost 4 bases, J lost 1 base, and 11 bases lay in between. The CDR3, as DNA: TGTGCCAGCAGCCCACCTTCGCGGAACACTGAAGCTTTCTTT. Amino acids: CASSPPSRNTEAFF.

This clone was recorded many times. The chain combines TRBV5-1 with TRBJ2-7, with 9 bases identical to TRBD2. The junction had 4 bases not matched to a gene; V was cut back by 0 bases and J by 3 bases. CDR3 length: 15 amino acids. Germline V gene lookup returns CDR1 SGHRS and CDR2 YFSETQ. The CDR3 DNA reads TGCGCCAGCAGCTTGGATGGTAGCGGGAGCTACGAGCAGTACTTC. Residues: CASSLDGSGSYEQYF.

This clone has at least ten counts. The CDR3 ends on some other residue instead of the conserved phenylalanine or tryptophan, so this is likely a read error. V and J are TRBV5-4 and TRBJ2-1; 8 positions agree with TRBD2. The junction had 11 bases not matched to a gene; V was cut back by 0 bases and J by 12 bases. This CDR3 contains 15 residues. Germline V gene sequence: CDR1 SGHNT, CDR2 YYREEE (reference sequence). CDR3 residues: CASSLAGGPYRVQFL. DNA of the CDR3: TGTGCCAGCAGCTTGGCGGGAGGGCCATATCGGGTGCAGTTCCTC.

This clone was counted only a few times. The chain's CDR3 is CATSIDKAGVQEQYF. CDR3 DNA: TGTGCCACCAGCATAGATAAAGCGGGAGTCCAGGAGCAGTACTTC. The chain uses TRBV15 and TRBJ2-7; 8 nucleotides line up with TRBD2. The CDR3 has 15 amino acids. Germline values: CDR1 LNHNV, CDR2 YYDKDF (reference sequence). Unmatched junction bases numbered 12, after V lost 4 bases and J lost 7 bases.

The gene calls are TRBV6-4 and TRBJ1-6, with no clear D. The CDR3 runs 18 residues. V shed 10 bases and J shed 13 bases, with 35 bases lying between them. The germline gives CDR1 MRHNA, CDR2 SNTAGT. CDR3 amino acids: CAIQAKLASRPSDAPLHF. CDR3 sequence (DNA): TGTGCCATCCAGGCGAAGCTGGCCTCCCGCCCTTCGGACGCGCCCCTCCACTTT.